The 10 T cell receptor beta chains in this list originate from one sample, sequenced in a study of spatial heterogeneity in lung cancer. A single record per CDR3 protein comes from TCRdb applying MiXCR to the 5' RACE reads. The sample yields 8,100 or so distinct CDR3 sequences, 4.5% to 6% seen once. The time point was: sample taken at primary tumor resection. Sequencing was performed on whole RNA extracted from tumor and nontumor lung tissue, or from frozen PBMC, and the material was left unsorted. Sample: PBMCs, taken at surgery. Every receptor here comes from a male donor with early-stage non-small cell lung cancer.

Ten or more counts support this clonotype. This chain connects TRBV10-3 to TRBJ2-5, with TRBD1 matching 8 bases. With 5 bases clipped from V and 5 bases from J, the junction kept 13 bases outside the gene matches. CDR1 ENHRY and CDR2 SYGVKD come from the germline V gene. CDR3 length: 16 residues. The CDR3 sequence: CAISRTGTGGSETQYF. Here the CDR3 DNA reads TGTGCCATCAGTCGAACCGGGACAGGCGGGTCGGAGACCCAGTACTTC.

This clonotype came up many times. The genes are TRBV20-1 and TRBJ2-3; 13 positions match TRBD2. The germline CDR1 and CDR2 sequences are DFQATT and SNEGSKA (reference sequence). Trimming at V came to 3 bases and at J to 1 base, leaving 4 bases not matched to a gene. The CDR3 spans 16 residues. CDR3 bases: TGCAGTGCTAGTATCGGACTAGCGGGAGGCACAGATACGCAGTATTTT. Its protein product is CSASIGLAGGTDTQYF.

This clonotype was seen at least ten times. The chain employs TRBV27 and TRBJ2-6; D is undetermined. This CDR3 has 14 residues. Trimming left V 7 bases short and J 0 bases short, with 7 bases between. Germline CDR1 reads MNHEY; CDR2 reads SMNVEV (reference sequence). The CDR3 sequence is CASTDHSGANVLTF. In DNA form, the CDR3 reads TGTGCCAGCACCGACCACTCTGGGGCCAACGTCCTGACTTTC.

The chain uses TRBV30 and TRBJ1-1; a weak D match, TRBD1 (6 bases). CDR3 length: 13 amino acids. Between the trimmed V and J ends, which lost 5 bases and 5 bases, there was a span of 15 bases. The V gene's germline CDR1 is GTSNPN and CDR2 SVGIG (reference sequence). The CDR3 region is CAWSLTGRTEAFF. The CDR3 DNA reads TGTGCCTGGTCGCTTACAGGGAGGACTGAAGCTTTCTTT.

This clonotype was counted ten times or more. This rearrangement joins TRBV7-2 to TRBJ2-5; 14 nucleotides match TRBD2. The V segment lost 10 bases and the J segment 4 bases; nucleotides outside the gene matches: 8. This CDR3 region has 15 residues. The germline V gene has CDR1 SGHTA and CDR2 FQGNSA. The CDR3 sequence: CATGTSGSVGETQYF. In nucleotides, the CDR3 is TGTGCCACCGGGACTAGCGGGAGCGTCGGAGAGACCCAGTACTTC.

This clonotype is classed as medium-sized. The chain recombines TRBV14 with TRBJ2-6; 9 bases are a match to TRBD1. The CDR3 totals 19 residues. From germline, CDR1 is SGHDN and CDR2 FVKESK. Germline trimming cut 4 bases from V and 2 bases from J; bases unmatched to any gene: 12. For the CDR3, the DNA is TGTGCCAGCAGCCTTGATCGGACAGGGGCGTTTGCTGGGGCCAACGTCCTGACTTTC. Protein product: CASSLDRTGAFAGANVLTF.

This clonotype was counted a few times. A much larger clone differs by one base, so this may be a read error. The V and J genes are TRBV7-2 and TRBJ2-1, with a possible D match to TRBD1 (6 bases). The CDR3 runs to 15 residues. CDR1 is SGHTA, CDR2 FQGNSA, per germline. V was pared by 4 bases and J by 4 bases, with 14 bases between. Here the CDR3 reads CASSSRQARYNEQFF. DNA of the CDR3: TGTGCCAGCAGCTCGCGACAGGCCCGTTACAATGAGCAGTTCTTC.

At least ten counts were recorded for this clonotype. The rearrangement uses TRBV7-2 and TRBJ2-1; 7 nucleotides align to TRBD2. V shed 5 bases and J 4 bases; nucleotides not matched to a gene: 8. Per germline, CDR1 SGHTA and CDR2 FQGNSA. This CDR3 is built from 15 residues. CDR3 in amino acids: CASSRTWGGYNEQFF. The CDR3 DNA reads as TGTGCCAGCAGCCGTACTTGGGGGGGTTACAATGAGCAGTTCTTC.

This clonotype came up many times. The chain links TRBV2 to TRBJ2-7, with TRBD1 matching over 10 bases. Looked up from germline, CDR1 is SNHLY and CDR2 is FYNNEI. With V trimmed by 7 bases and J by 0 bases, 3 bases remained unmatched. The CDR3 consists of 14 residues. CDR3: CASIRDRGSYEQYF. The CDR3 DNA reads as TGTGCCAGCATTCGGGACAGGGGCTCCTACGAGCAGTACTTC.

This clonotype is deemed medium-sized. This chain uses TRBV6-2 or TRBV6-3 with TRBJ2-1; D ambiguous. The CDR3 consists of 14 residues. The V end was cut by 0 bases, the J end by 5 bases, with 8 bases between. Germline V CDR1 and CDR2: MNHEY, SVGEGT. The CDR3 DNA is TGTGCCAGCAGTTACTCGGTTTCCAACAATGAGCAGTTCTTC. Translated, it gives CASSYSVSNNEQFF.